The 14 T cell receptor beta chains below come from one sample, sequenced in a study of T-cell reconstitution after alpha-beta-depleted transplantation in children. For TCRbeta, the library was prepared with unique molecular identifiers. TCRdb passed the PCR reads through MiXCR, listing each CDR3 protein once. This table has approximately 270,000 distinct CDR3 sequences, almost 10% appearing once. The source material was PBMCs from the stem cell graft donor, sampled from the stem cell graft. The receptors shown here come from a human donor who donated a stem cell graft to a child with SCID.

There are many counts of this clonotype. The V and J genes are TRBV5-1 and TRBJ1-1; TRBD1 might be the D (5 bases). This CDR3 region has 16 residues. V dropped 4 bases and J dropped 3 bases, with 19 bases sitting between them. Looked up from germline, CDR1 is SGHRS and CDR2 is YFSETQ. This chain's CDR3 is CASSTDPAVGDTEAFF. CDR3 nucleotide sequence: TGCGCCAGCAGCACCGATCCAGCGGTAGGGGACACTGAAGCTTTCTTT.

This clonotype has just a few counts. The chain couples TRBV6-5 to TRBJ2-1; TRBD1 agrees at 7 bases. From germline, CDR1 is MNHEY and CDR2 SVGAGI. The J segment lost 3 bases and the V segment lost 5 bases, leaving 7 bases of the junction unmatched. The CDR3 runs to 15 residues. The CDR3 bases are TGTGCCAGCAGTACTACCGGGACAGACTACAATGAGCAGTTCTTC. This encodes CASSTTGTDYNEQFF.

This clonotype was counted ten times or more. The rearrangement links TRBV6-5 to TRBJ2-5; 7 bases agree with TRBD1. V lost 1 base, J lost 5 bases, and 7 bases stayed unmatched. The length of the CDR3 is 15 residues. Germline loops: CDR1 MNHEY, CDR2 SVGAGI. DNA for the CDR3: TGTGCCAGCAGTTACTGGGAAGGGGGCAAGGAGACCCAGTACTTC. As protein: CASSYWEGGKETQYF.

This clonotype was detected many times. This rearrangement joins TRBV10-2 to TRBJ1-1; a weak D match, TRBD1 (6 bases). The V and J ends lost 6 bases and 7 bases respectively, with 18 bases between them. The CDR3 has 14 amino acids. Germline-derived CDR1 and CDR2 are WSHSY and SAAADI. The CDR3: CASRYRDTVGEAFF. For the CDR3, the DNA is TGCGCCAGCAGATACCGGGACACAGTTGGTGAAGCTTTCTTT.

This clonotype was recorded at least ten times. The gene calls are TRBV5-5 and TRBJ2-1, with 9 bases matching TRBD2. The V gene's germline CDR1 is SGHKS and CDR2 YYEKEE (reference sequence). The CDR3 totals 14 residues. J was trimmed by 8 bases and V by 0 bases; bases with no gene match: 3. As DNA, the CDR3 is TGTGCCAGCAGCTTGGGCGGGGGGGCAGATGAGCAGTTCTTC. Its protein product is CASSLGGGADEQFF.

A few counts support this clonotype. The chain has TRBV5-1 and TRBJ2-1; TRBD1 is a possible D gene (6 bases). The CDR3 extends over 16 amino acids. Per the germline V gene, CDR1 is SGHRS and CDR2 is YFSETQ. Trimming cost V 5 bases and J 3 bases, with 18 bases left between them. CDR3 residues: CASSSPGPGDYNEQFF. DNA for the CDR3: TGCGCCAGCAGTTCCCCCGGACCAGGGGACTACAATGAGCAGTTCTTC.

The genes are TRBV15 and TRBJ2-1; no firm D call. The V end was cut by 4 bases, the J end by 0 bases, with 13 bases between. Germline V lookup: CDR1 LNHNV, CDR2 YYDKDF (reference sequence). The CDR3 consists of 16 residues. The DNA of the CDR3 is TGTGCCACCAGCAACTTCCTCGAGAGCTCCTACAATGAGCAGTTCTTC. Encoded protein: CATSNFLESSYNEQFF.

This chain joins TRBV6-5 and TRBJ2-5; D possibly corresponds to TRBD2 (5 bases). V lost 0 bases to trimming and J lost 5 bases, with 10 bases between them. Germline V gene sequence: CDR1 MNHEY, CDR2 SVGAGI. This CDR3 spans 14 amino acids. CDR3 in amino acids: CASSYSRGWETQYF. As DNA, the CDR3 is TGTGCCAGCAGTTACTCCCGGGGATGGGAGACCCAGTACTTC.

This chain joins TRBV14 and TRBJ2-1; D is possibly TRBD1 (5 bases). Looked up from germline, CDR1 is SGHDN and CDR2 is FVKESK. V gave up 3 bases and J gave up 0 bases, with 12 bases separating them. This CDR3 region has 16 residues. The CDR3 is CASSQIGASSYNEQFF. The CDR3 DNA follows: TGTGCCAGCAGCCAGATAGGGGCAAGCTCCTACAATGAGCAGTTCTTC.

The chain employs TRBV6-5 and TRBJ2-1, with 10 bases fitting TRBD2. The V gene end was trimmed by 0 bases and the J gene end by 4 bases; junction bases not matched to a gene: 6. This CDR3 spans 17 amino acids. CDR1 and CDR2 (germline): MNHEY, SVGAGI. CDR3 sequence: CASSYSQAGGIYNEQFF. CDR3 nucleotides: TGTGCCAGCAGTTACTCCCAAGCGGGGGGGATTTACAATGAGCAGTTCTTC.

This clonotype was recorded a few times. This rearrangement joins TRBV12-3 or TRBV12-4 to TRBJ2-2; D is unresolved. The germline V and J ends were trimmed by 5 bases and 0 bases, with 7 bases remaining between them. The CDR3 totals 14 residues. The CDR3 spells CASSPWTNTGELFF. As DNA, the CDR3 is TGTGCCAGCAGTCCCTGGACGAACACCGGGGAGCTGTTTTTT.

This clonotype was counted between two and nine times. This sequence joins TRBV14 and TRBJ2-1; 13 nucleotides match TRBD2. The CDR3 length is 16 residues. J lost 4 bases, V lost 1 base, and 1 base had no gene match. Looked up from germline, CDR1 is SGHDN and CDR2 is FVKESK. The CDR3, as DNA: TGTGCCAGCAGCCAAGGACTAGCGGGGGGATACAATGAGCAGTTCTTC. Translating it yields CASSQGLAGGYNEQFF.

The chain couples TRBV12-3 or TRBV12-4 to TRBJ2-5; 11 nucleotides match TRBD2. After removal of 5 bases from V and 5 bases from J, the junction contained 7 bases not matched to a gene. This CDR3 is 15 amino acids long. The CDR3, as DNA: TGTGCCAGCAGTAACAGGACTAGCGGGCGGGAGACCCAGTACTTC. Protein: CASSNRTSGRETQYF.

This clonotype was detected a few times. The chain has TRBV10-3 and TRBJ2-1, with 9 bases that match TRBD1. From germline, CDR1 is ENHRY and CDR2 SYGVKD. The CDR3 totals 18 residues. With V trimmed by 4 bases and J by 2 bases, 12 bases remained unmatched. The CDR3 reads CAISVVTGGVFTYNEQFF. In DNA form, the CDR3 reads TGTGCCATCAGTGTAGTAACAGGGGGCGTTTTCACCTACAATGAGCAGTTCTTC.